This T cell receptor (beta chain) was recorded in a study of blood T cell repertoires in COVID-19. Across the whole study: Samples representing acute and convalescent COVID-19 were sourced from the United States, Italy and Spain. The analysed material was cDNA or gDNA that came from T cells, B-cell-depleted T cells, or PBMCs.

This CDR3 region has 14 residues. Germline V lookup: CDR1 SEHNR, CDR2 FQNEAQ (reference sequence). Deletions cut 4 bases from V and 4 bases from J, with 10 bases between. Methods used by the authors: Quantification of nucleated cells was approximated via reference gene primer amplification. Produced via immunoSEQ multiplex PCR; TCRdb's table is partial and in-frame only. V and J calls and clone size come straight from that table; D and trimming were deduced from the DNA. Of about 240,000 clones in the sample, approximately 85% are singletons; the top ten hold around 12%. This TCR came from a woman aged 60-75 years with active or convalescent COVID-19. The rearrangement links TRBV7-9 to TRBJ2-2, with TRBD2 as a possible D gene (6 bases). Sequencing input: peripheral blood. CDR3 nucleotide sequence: TGTGCCAGCAGCTCGGGACTGACCACCGGGGAGCTGTTTTTT. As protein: CASSSGLTTGELFF.